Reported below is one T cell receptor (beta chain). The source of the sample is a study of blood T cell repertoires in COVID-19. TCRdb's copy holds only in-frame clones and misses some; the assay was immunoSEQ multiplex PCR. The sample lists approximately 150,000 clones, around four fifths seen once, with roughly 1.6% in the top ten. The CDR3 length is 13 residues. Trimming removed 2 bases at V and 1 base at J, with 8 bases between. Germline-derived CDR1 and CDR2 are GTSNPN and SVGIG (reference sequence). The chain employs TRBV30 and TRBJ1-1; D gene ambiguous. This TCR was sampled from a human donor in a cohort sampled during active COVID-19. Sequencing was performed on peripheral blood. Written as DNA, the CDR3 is TGTGCCTGGAGTATCCAGGAGAACACTGAAGCTTTCTTT. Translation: CAWSIQENTEAFF.